What follows are 7 T cell receptor beta chains derived from one specimen sequenced in a study of cytomegalovirus exposure and HLA in healthy donors. Use of 60 Vbeta and 13 Jbeta primers characterized the PCR. Method: immunoSEQ multiplex PCR; TCRdb's copy keeps in-frame clones and lacks some. The table lists 150,000 to 200,000 clones, roughly 75% of them singletons. The material sequenced was PBMCs. These receptors were obtained from a woman between 50 and 59 years old in good health and CMV-seropositive.

The V gene is TRBV9, the J gene TRBJ1-2, with 8 bases fitting TRBD1. CDR1 is SGDLS and CDR2 is YYNGEE in the germline V gene. This CDR3 region has 16 residues. Losses at the gene ends were 4 bases for V and 5 bases for J; bases not matched to a gene: 13. The CDR3 protein is CASSSSGVRTGYGYTF. The CDR3 DNA reads TGTGCCAGCAGCTCGTCAGGTGTGAGGACAGGGTATGGCTACACCTTC. Full variable domain (rest looked up from reference TRBV9 and TRBJ1-2): DSGVTQTPKHLITATGQRVTLRCSPRSGDLSVYWYQQSLDQGLQFLIQYYNGEERAKGNILERFSAQQFPDLHSELNLSSLELGDSALYFCASSSSGVRTGYGYTFGSGTRLTVV.

This chain connects TRBV7-2 to TRBJ2-6; 7 bases match TRBD2. CDR3 length: 17 residues. V trimming: 5 bases; J trimming: 0 bases; junction bases outside the gene matches: 7. The germline CDR1 and CDR2 sequences are SGHTA and FQGNSA. The CDR3 sequence: CASSPTGGPSGANVLTF. Here the CDR3 DNA reads TGTGCCAGCAGCCCTACGGGGGGTCCCTCTGGGGCCAACGTCCTGACTTTC.

The gene calls are TRBV4-3 and TRBJ1-2; perhaps TRBD1 as D (5 bases). There are 14 residues in the CDR3. V lost 0 bases and J 7 bases, leaving 12 bases between the germline ends. CDR1 LGHNA and CDR2 YSLEER come from the germline V gene. CDR3 bases: TGCGCCAGCAGCCAAGATCAGGGAAAGAGTGGCTACACCTTC. This codes for CASSQDQGKSGYTF.

The chain combines TRBV5-1 with TRBJ1-5, with D possibly TRBD1 on 5 matching bases. Deletions cut 3 bases from V and 5 bases from J, with 9 bases between. The CDR3 extends over 13 amino acids. Germline V lookup: CDR1 SGHRS, CDR2 YFSETQ. DNA for the CDR3: TGCGCCAGCAGCTACGACAGATATCAGCCCCAGCATTTT. It is translated as CASSYDRYQPQHF.

The chain joins TRBV7-2 to TRBJ1-2; tentatively, D is TRBD1 (6 bases). This CDR3 has 14 amino acids. The V gene lost 5 bases and the J gene lost 3 bases, with 13 bases spanning the gap. Germline assignment: CDR1 SGHTA and CDR2 FQGNSA. The CDR3 nucleotides are TGTGCCAGCAGCATCTCAACAGGGTACTATGGCTACACCTTC. Amino acids: CASSISTGYYGYTF.

This clone was seen a single time. The chain is built from TRBV6-5 and TRBJ2-2; 7 bases are a match to TRBD1. The CDR3 has 16 residues. V lost 3 bases, J lost 2 bases, and 6 bases stayed unmatched. Germline values: CDR1 MNHEY, CDR2 SVGAGI. In DNA, the CDR3 is TGTGCCAGCAGTTATGTAAGGGGGCCCAACACCGGGGAGCTGTTTTTT. It translates to CASSYVRGPNTGELFF.

The chain combines TRBV30 with TRBJ2-3, with D unclear. The CDR3 sequence is 13 residues long. Trimming cost V 2 bases and J 4 bases, with 10 bases left between them. Germline V gives CDR1 GTSNPN, CDR2 SVGIG (reference sequence). CDR3 residues: CAWSFRGADTQYF. DNA for the CDR3: TGTGCCTGGAGTTTCAGAGGCGCAGATACGCAGTATTTT.